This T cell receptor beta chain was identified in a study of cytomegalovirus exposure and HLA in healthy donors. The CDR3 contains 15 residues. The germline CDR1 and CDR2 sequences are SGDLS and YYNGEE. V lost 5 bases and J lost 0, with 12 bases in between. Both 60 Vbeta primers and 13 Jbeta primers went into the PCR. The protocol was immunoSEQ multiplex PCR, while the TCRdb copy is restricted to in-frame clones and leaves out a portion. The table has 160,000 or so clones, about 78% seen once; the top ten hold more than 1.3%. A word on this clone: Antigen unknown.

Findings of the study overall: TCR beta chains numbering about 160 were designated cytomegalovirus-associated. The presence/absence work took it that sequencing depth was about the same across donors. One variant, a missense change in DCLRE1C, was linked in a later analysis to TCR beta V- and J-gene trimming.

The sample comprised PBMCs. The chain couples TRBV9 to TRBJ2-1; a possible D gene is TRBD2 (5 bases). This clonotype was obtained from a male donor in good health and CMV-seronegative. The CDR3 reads CASSGSASSYNEQFF. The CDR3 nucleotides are TGTGCCAGCAGTGGTAGCGCGAGCTCCTACAATGAGCAGTTCTTC.